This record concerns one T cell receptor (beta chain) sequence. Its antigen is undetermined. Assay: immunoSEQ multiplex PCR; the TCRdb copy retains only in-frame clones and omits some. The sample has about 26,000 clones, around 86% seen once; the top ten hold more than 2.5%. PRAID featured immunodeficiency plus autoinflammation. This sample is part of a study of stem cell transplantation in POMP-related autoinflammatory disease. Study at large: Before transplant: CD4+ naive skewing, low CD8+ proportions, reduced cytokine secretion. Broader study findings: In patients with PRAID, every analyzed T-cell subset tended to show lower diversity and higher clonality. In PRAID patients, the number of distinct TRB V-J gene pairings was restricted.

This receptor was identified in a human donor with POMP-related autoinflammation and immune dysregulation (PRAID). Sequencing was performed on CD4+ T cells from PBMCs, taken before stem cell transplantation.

The CDR3 sequence: CAWSPGGWTDTQYF. DNA of the CDR3: TGTGCCTGGAGTCCTGGGGGATGGACAGATACGCAGTATTTT. This sequence joins TRBV30 and TRBJ2-3; D possibly uses TRBD1 or TRBD2 (5 bases each). Per germline, CDR1 GTSNPN and CDR2 SVGIG (reference sequence). The CDR3 extends over 14 amino acids. V lost 2 bases and J 3 bases, leaving 12 bases between the germline ends.